Listed below are T cell receptor beta chains from one sample, sequenced in a study of T-cell memory formation after mild COVID-19. TCRdb re-called the 5' RACE reads through MiXCR, storing one row per CDR3 protein. The sample yields fewer than 150,000 distinct CDR3 sequences, 15% to 20% seen once. What was sequenced was PBMCs or a T cell subset sorted from them (not recorded which). The origin of the receptors is a man younger than 30 who had mild COVID-19 (a few samples of this study predate the infection). Cell type and time point are not known. Each CDR3 is given with its conserved first and last residue. D genes are given only for firm matches. Rows may omit the clone size; those that give it use once, few, many or a size class.

NA	few	TRBJ1-2	TRBV6-6	TGTGCCAGCAGTTACTCGAGCGCGGGTGGCTACACCTTC	CASSYSSAGGYTF
NA	NA	TRBJ1-2	TRBV5-1	TGCGCCAGCAGCCCGGTGGCCAGGAGCTATGGCTATGGCTACACCTTC	CASSPVARSYGYGYTF
TRBD1	NA	TRBJ1-2	TRBV4-2	TGTGCCAGCAGCCAAGAAGCTGCGACAGGGGGCCTGTATGGCTATGGCTACACCTTC	CASSQEAATGGLYGYGYTF
NA	NA	TRBJ2-5	TRBV7-2	TGTGCCAGCAGCTTAGGGGGGCGACGACAAGAGACCCAGTACTTC	CASSLGGRRQETQYF
NA	few	TRBJ2-7	TRBV5-1	TGCGCCAGCAGCCCGGACTCCCTCGGGGGCGAGCAGTACTTC	CASSPDSLGGEQYF
NA	NA	TRBJ1-1	TRBV28	TGTGCCAGCAGTCCCGCGGGTCTAGGGAACACTGAAGCTTTCTTT	CASSPAGLGNTEAFF
TRBD2	few	TRBJ2-3	TRBV19	TGTGCCAGTAGCCTGACTAGCGGGGGGGCCTTAGATACGCAGTATTTT	CASSLTSGGALDTQYF
NA	few	TRBJ2-7	TRBV3-1	TGTGCCAGCAGCACCTCCGAGCGTTACGAGCAGTACTTC	CASSTSERYEQYF
NA	NA	TRBJ2-3	TRBV25-1	TGTGCCAGCAAGCTATCTGGCACAGATACGCAGTATTTT	CASKLSGTDTQYF
NA	few	TRBJ2-3	TRBV14	TGTGCCAGCAGCCAAAATGTAGCAGATACGCAGTATTTT	CASSQNVADTQYF
NA	many	TRBJ2-5	TRBV5-1	TGCGCCAGCAGCCCGACAGGAAGAGAGACCCAGTACTTC	CASSPTGRETQYF
NA	few	TRBJ2-5	TRBV7-2	TGTGCCAGCAGAGCCCCGGGAGCCCAAGAGACCCAGTACTTC	CASRAPGAQETQYF
TRBD1	NA	TRBJ2-7	TRBV11-3	TGTGCCAGCAGCTCGCCCCACCGGACAGGGAAGTCCTACGAGCAGTACTTC	CASSSPHRTGKSYEQYF
NA	many	TRBJ2-3	TRBV5-8	TGTGCCAGCAGCACCGGGACTTTCACAGATACGCAGTATTTT	CASSTGTFTDTQYF
NA	many	TRBJ2-5	TRBV15	TGTGCCACCAGCAGACGTACCGGGACCCAGTACTTC	CATSRRTGTQYF
NA	NA	TRBJ2-7	TRBV6-5	TGTGCCAGCGGGGGGAATTCGAACTACGAGCAGTACTTC	CASGGNSNYEQYF
NA	many	TRBJ1-1	TRBV7-2	TGTGCCAGCAGCTTGAGGGGGGCGCAGGTAGCTTTCTTT	CASSLRGAQVAFF
NA	few	TRBJ2-5	TRBV5-1	TGCGCCAGCAGCGTGCAGGGGAGGGGAGTTGAGACCCAGTACTTC	CASSVQGRGVETQYF
TRBD1	NA	TRBJ2-1	TRBV9	TGTGCCAGCAGCGTAGAGTCACAGGGGGACAATGAGCAGTTCTTC	CASSVESQGDNEQFF
TRBD2	many	TRBJ2-1	TRBV6-6	TGTGCCAGCAGTTACGACCGGGGGGATGAGCAGTTCTTC	CASSYDRGDEQFF
TRBD2	few	TRBJ2-3	TRBV5-1	TGCGCCAGCAGCGACGGGACTAGCGTCACAGATACGCAGTATTTT	CASSDGTSVTDTQYF
NA	NA	TRBJ1-5	TRBV20-1	TGCAGTGCCAGAGGAATGGGTGGCGGCAACAATCAGCCCCAGCATTTT	CSARGMGGGNNQPQHF
TRBD1	few	TRBJ1-6	TRBV6-6	TGTGCCAGCAGTTCCGGGACAGGGTTACCCCTCCACTTT	CASSSGTGLPLHF
NA	NA	TRBJ1-6	TRBV6-2/TRBV6-3	TGTGCCAGCAGTTATAGGACGGATAATTCACCCCTCCACTTT	CASSYRTDNSPLHF
NA	few	TRBJ2-5	TRBV20-1	TGCAGTGCTAGAACACAGGGTCGGGAGACCCAGTACTTC	CSARTQGRETQYF
NA	NA	TRBJ1-5	TRBV7-6	TGTGCCAGAAGCCCATCAGGGGGCAATCAGCCCCAGCATTTT	CARSPSGGNQPQHF
NA	few	TRBJ1-2	TRBV5-1	TGCGCCAGCAGCCCCTCAGGGGCTGGTGATGGCTACACCTTC	CASSPSGAGDGYTF
NA	NA	TRBJ1-5	TRBV7-2	TGTGCCAGCAGCTTATATAGCCAGCCCCAGCATTTT	CASSLYSQPQHF
NA	NA	TRBJ1-4	TRBV30	TGTGCCTGGAGTCCCGATTGGGGCGAAGAAAAACTGTTTTTT	CAWSPDWGEEKLFF
NA	few	TRBJ2-7	TRBV12-3/TRBV12-4	TGTGCCAGCAGTTTAGAGCAGGGGCGGTACGAGCAGTACTTC	CASSLEQGRYEQYF
NA	NA	TRBJ2-1	TRBV10-3	TGTGCCATCAGTGACCCTCCGAAAGGGTACAATGAGCAGTTCTTC	CAISDPPKGYNEQFF
NA	NA	TRBJ2-6	TRBV7-9	TGTGCCAGCAGCTTGTGGGCGTTGGGGGCCAACGTCCTGACTTTC	CASSLWALGANVLTF
NA	NA	TRBJ1-2	TRBV6-5	TGTGCCAGCAGTTACTCGGGGATTTATGGCTACACCTTC	CASSYSGIYGYTF
TRBD1	NA	TRBJ1-1	TRBV12-3/TRBV12-4	TGTGCCAGCAGGAGGCTCACAGGGGGCGAAACTGAAGCTTTCTTT	CASRRLTGGETEAFF
TRBD2	many	TRBJ2-3	TRBV3-1	TGTGCCAGCAGCCAAGGGTCCGCTAGCGGGGGGTTAGATACGCAGTATTTT	CASSQGSASGGLDTQYF
NA	few	TRBJ1-6	TRBV9	TGTGCCAGCAGCGTAGGGGCGGCCTCCTATAATTCACCCCTCCACTTT	CASSVGAASYNSPLHF
TRBD1	NA	TRBJ1-1	TRBV20-1	TGCAGTGCAAAGACAGGGGGCTGGACTGAAGCTTTCTTT	CSAKTGGWTEAFF
NA	NA	TRBJ2-4	TRBV12-3/TRBV12-4	TGTGCCAGCAGCTACGGGAACATTCAGTACTTC	CASSYGNIQYF
NA	NA	TRBJ1-2	TRBV29-1	TGCAGCGTCGCTTCCCCTTGGGTAGGGGATGGCTACACCTTC	CSVASPWVGDGYTF
NA	NA	TRBJ1-5	TRBV7-2	TGTGCCAGCAGCTTTAACGGGGGTGAGCAGCCCCAGCATTTT	CASSFNGGEQPQHF
NA	NA	TRBJ2-1	TRBV19	TGTGCCAGTAGTAGGGTCAATGAGCAGTTCTTC	CASSRVNEQFF
NA	few	TRBJ1-3	TRBV7-2	TGTGCCAGCAGCTTACAATTCGGGGACACCATATATTTT	CASSLQFGDTIYF
NA	NA	TRBJ2-7	TRBV4-1	TGCGCCAGCAGCCAAGTTCACAGCTCCTCCTACGAGCAGTACTTC	CASSQVHSSSYEQYF
NA	NA	TRBJ1-3	TRBV7-6	TGTGCCAGCAGCCTCGACCTCTCTGGAAACACCATATATTTT	CASSLDLSGNTIYF
TRBD2	NA	TRBJ2-3	TRBV20-1	TGCAGTGCTCCCGGGGGGGATACGCAGTATTTT	CSAPGGDTQYF
NA	few	TRBJ1-4	TRBV3-1	TGTGCCAGCAGCCAAGATCCGGGGAGAAAACTGTTTTTT	CASSQDPGRKLFF
NA	NA	TRBJ2-6	TRBV5-1	TGCGCCAGCAGCCCAGGGCCGAAAGGGGCCAACGTCCTGACTTTC	CASSPGPKGANVLTF
NA	few	TRBJ1-3	TRBV4-1	TGCGCCAGCAGCCAAGCACGGGGGAGATCTGGAAACACCATATATTTT	CASSQARGRSGNTIYF
NA	NA	TRBJ1-4	TRBV24-1	TGTGCCACCAGGCACCCAGCTGCAACTAATGAAAAACTGTTTTTT	CATRHPAATNEKLFF
TRBD2	NA	TRBJ2-5	TRBV4-2	TGTGCCAGCAGCCCGCGAGGCCTAGCGGAGGGGAAAGAGACCCAGTACTTC	CASSPRGLAEGKETQYF
NA	many	TRBJ1-1	TRBV7-9	TGTGCCAGCAGCTTAAGGATAGTCCCTGAAGCTTTCTTT	CASSLRIVPEAFF
TRBD1	NA	TRBJ1-4	TRBV12-3/TRBV12-4	TGTGCCAGCAGTTTTAAGAGGGGGGCGACAGGGGGTAATGAAAAACTGTTTTTT	CASSFKRGATGGNEKLFF
NA	NA	TRBJ2-1	TRBV5-1	TGCGCCAGCAGCTTGGGGCTCGGGACGTCACCCTACAATGAGCAGTTCTTC	CASSLGLGTSPYNEQFF
TRBD1	NA	TRBJ1-1	TRBV6-5	TGTGCCAGCAGCACCGCCGGGACAGGGAGAACGGCTTTCTTT	CASSTAGTGRTAFF